The 30 T cell receptor beta chains below were found in one sample sequenced in a study of beta chain features in type 1 diabetes. Whole-study findings and limits: Shorter TCRB CDR3s, moderately but significantly so, marked every one of the four CD4+ subsets in Type 1 diabetes patients.

These receptors' targets are unknown. As every portion of the isolated RNA was reverse transcribed, the sequencing read expressed TCRB transcripts. Libraries were prepared by immunoSEQ multiplex PCR; TCRdb keeps only in-frame clonotypes and omits some of them. The profile shows 640,000 or so clones, roughly 13% of them singletons. The sample consisted of naive CD4+ T cells from blood. These receptors originate from a man aged 18 to 29 with type 1 diabetes.

This clone was detected only a few times. This sequence joins TRBV29-1 and TRBJ1-1, with D hard to call. The CDR3 consists of 12 residues. Trimming pared 5 bases from V and 3 bases from J, leaving 10 bases between. Germline V gene sequence: CDR1 SQVTM, CDR2 ANQGSEA. The CDR3 DNA reads TGCAGCGTTACGACGCGGGACACTGAAGCTTTCTTT. Protein: CSVTTRDTEAFF.

This clone was counted between two and nine times. The chain employs TRBV7-3 and TRBJ2-5, with D perhaps matching TRBD1 or TRBD2 (5 bases each). CDR3 length: 14 amino acids. Per germline, CDR1 SGHTA and CDR2 FQGTGA. V dropped 5 bases and J dropped 8 bases, with 18 bases sitting between them. CDR3 in DNA: TGTGCCAGCAGCGAGGGGCCAGCCCAAGGAACCCAGTACTTC. It specifies CASSEGPAQGTQYF.

This clone was seen a few times. The chain employs TRBV28 and TRBJ2-7, with 9 positions matching TRBD1. CDR1 is MDHEN, CDR2 SYDVKM, per germline. V was clipped by 5 bases and J by 0 bases; unmatched bases: 5. The CDR3 length is 15 residues. CDR3 region: CASSPPDRGSYEQYF. In nucleotides, the CDR3 is TGTGCCAGCAGTCCACCGGACAGGGGCTCCTACGAGCAGTACTTC.

This clone showed up just a few times. The V call is TRBV5-4, the J call TRBJ1-1; 7 bases map to TRBD1. From germline, CDR1 is SGHNT and CDR2 YYREEE (reference sequence). CDR3 size: 15 residues. The trim removed 4 bases at V and 0 bases at J, leaving 6 bases unmatched. The CDR3 DNA reads as TGTGCCAGCAGCGGGCGAGACAGGGTGAACACTGAAGCTTTCTTT. Translated, it gives CASSGRDRVNTEAFF.

The genes are TRBV11-1 and TRBJ1-1; 7 bases match TRBD1. Germline V gene sequence: CDR1 SGHAT, CDR2 FQDESV (reference sequence). With 4 bases clipped from V and 11 bases from J, the junction kept 13 bases outside the gene matches. The length of the CDR3 is 14 residues. The CDR3 sequence is CASSSDRELALAFF. The CDR3 DNA is TGTGCCAGCAGCTCCGACAGGGAACTCGCTCTTGCTTTCTTT. Full variable domain (remainder filled in from reference TRBV11-1 and TRBJ1-1): EAEVAQSPRYKITEKSQAVAFWCDPISGHATLYWYRQILGQGPELLVQFQDESVVDDSQLPKDRFSAERLKGVDSTLKIQPAELGDSAMYLCASSSDRELALAFFGQGTRLTVV.

The gene calls are TRBV9 and TRBJ2-7, with TRBD1 matching 10 bases. J was trimmed by 5 bases and V by 2 bases; bases with no gene match: 1. CDR1 is SGDLS, CDR2 YYNGEE, per germline. The length of the CDR3 is 13 residues. CDR3 nucleotides: TGTGCCAGCAGCGTTGGGACAGGGGACGAGCAGTACTTC. Translation gives CASSVGTGDEQYF.

The chain employs TRBV7-9 and TRBJ1-4, with D possibly TRBD1 on 5 matching bases. Per germline, CDR1 SEHNR and CDR2 FQNEAQ (reference sequence). V was cut by 6 bases and J by 8 bases, with 19 bases left in between. This CDR3 comprises 15 residues. CDR3 protein: CASSLDPGPNEKLFF. The CDR3 DNA sequence: TGTGCCAGCAGTCTTGACCCGGGACCGAACGAAAAACTGTTTTTT.

The chain is built from TRBV4-1 and TRBJ2-3; 8 bases match TRBD2. J was trimmed by 2 bases and V by 6 bases; bases with no gene match: 16. The CDR3 contains 18 residues. Germline assignment: CDR1 MGHRA and CDR2 YSYEKL. The CDR3 DNA reads as TGCGCCAGCAGACCTATCTCCGGGACTAGGCTCGTCACAGATACGCAGTATTTT. It codes for CASRPISGTRLVTDTQYF.

A remark on this clone: The identical CDR3 is also encoded by other nucleotide sequences in the sample. CDR3 nucleotides: TGTGCCAGCAGTTTAGTAGCGGGGGGATACAATGAGCAGTTCTTC. Its protein product is CASSLVAGGYNEQFF. This sequence joins TRBV27 and TRBJ2-1; 10 bases line up with TRBD2. Trimming cost V 2 bases and J 4 bases; bases outside gene matches: 2. CDR3 size: 15 residues. Germline assignment: CDR1 MNHEY and CDR2 SMNVEV (reference sequence).

The chain employs TRBV9 and TRBJ2-2; TRBD2 agrees at 13 bases. The CDR3 extends over 17 amino acids. The germline V gene encodes CDR1 SGDLS and CDR2 YYNGEE. V shed 4 bases and J 7 bases; nucleotides not matched to a gene: 10. The DNA of the CDR3 is TGTGCCAGCAGCTCAGGACTAGCGGGGGTTCAAAGCGGGGAGCTGTTTTTT. This gives the protein CASSSGLAGVQSGELFF.

The rearrangement uses TRBV7-9 and TRBJ1-1, with no clear D. CDR3 length equals 13 residues. Germline CDR1 SEHNR, CDR2 FQNEAQ (reference sequence). Trimming cost V 5 bases and J 5 bases, with 12 bases left between them. CDR3 sequence: CASSPRVGTEAFF. CDR3 nucleotides: TGTGCCAGCAGCCCCCGAGTTGGGACTGAAGCTTTCTTT.

The rearrangement uses TRBV30 and TRBJ1-3, with TRBD1 identical over 11 bases. The CDR3 spans 15 residues. Germline CDR1 and CDR2: GTSNPN and SVGIG (reference sequence). Trimming took 4 bases from V and 8 from J; bases not matched to a gene: 10. CDR3 sequence (DNA): TGTGCCTGGAATTCCGGGACAGGGGGATCGGACACCATATATTTT. Translating gives CAWNSGTGGSDTIYF.

This rearrangement joins TRBV21-1 to TRBJ2-2. TRBV21-1 is a recognized pseudogene. The CDR3 extends over 12 amino acids. In DNA form, the CDR3 reads TGTGCCAGCAGCAAAGAAAGCGGGGAGCTGTTTTTT. This translates into CASSKESGELFF.

In its sample, this clone was seen a few times. The V gene is TRBV11-2, the J gene TRBJ2-3, with TRBD1 as a possible D gene (6 bases). CDR1 is SGHAT, CDR2 FQNNGV, per germline. The CDR3 is 14 residues long. Between the trimmed V and J ends, which lost 5 bases and 5 bases, there was a span of 14 bases. The CDR3 loop is CASSPLRGGDTQYF. CDR3 DNA: TGTGCCAGCAGCCCCCTCCGAGGGGGAGATACGCAGTATTTT.

CDR3 nucleotide sequence: TGTGCCAGCAGTTCCCGACTAGCGGGGGGGAGTGAGCAGTTCTTC. This encodes CASSSRLAGGSEQFF. The chain links TRBV27 to TRBJ2-1; 14 nucleotides agree with TRBD2. V shed 4 bases, J shed 9 bases, and the junction held 5 bases outside the gene matches. Germline-derived CDR1 and CDR2 are MNHEY and SMNVEV (reference sequence). CDR3 length: 15 residues.

CDR3 residues: CASSASTGGEETQYF. CDR3 bases: TGTGCCAGCAGTGCCTCTACAGGGGGCGAAGAGACCCAGTACTTC. V usage is TRBV27 and J usage is TRBJ2-5, with TRBD1 identical over 9 bases. The CDR3 spans 15 residues. Trimming removed 5 bases from V and 3 bases from J; junction bases left unmatched: 7. Germline V gives CDR1 MNHEY, CDR2 SMNVEV (reference sequence).

The CDR3 loop reads CAWSRRRGGQPQHF. CDR3 in DNA: TGTGCCTGGAGCCGGAGGAGGGGCGGTCAGCCCCAGCATTTT. The chain uses TRBV30 and TRBJ1-5, with D tentatively TRBD1 (5 bases). Germline V gene data show CDR1 as GTSNPN and CDR2 as SVGIG (reference sequence). The CDR3 sequence is 14 residues long. V was pared by 3 bases and J by 6 bases, with 15 bases between.

J is TRBJ1-1 and V is TRBV19, with D uncertain. V was clipped by 7 bases and J by 5 bases, with 11 bases between them. This CDR3 spans 12 amino acids. Germline V gene lookup returns CDR1 LNHDA and CDR2 SQIVND (reference sequence). CDR3 sequence reads: CASKDGDTEAFF. The CDR3 bases are TGTGCCAGTAAGGACGGGGATACTGAAGCTTTCTTT.

The V call is TRBV12-5, the J call TRBJ2-3; 8 nucleotides agree with TRBD2. CDR1 LGHNT and CDR2 FRNRAP come from the germline V gene. The CDR3 covers 15 residues. V was clipped by 5 bases and J by 6 bases; unmatched bases: 10. CDR3 sequence (DNA): TGTGCTAGTGGTCCCGGGACTAGGGATATGGATACGCAGTATTTT. Translation gives CASGPGTRDMDTQYF. The whole variable domain, remainder taken from reference TRBV12-5 and TRBJ2-3, is DARVTQTPRHKVTEMGQEVTMRCQPILGHNTVFWYRQTMMQGLELLAYFRNRAPLDDSGMPKDRFSAEMPDATLATLKIQPSEPRDSAVYFCASGPGTRDMDTQYFGPGTRLTVL.

The V call is TRBV5-1, the J call TRBJ2-7; the D gene is possibly TRBD1 (6 bases). Germline V gene data show CDR1 as SGHRS and CDR2 as YFSETQ. V lost 1 base and J 3 bases, leaving 11 bases between the germline ends. This CDR3 is built from 14 residues. The CDR3, as DNA: TGCGCCAGCAGCTTGCCCCAGGGGTTCTACGAGCAGTACTTC. Translated: CASSLPQGFYEQYF.

This clone was seen a few times. The V gene is TRBV10-3, the J gene TRBJ1-4; tentative D call: TRBD1 (6 bases). The CDR3 covers 13 residues. Germline V lookup: CDR1 ENHRY, CDR2 SYGVKD. V was cut by 6 bases and J by 6 bases, with 11 bases left in between. The CDR3 reads CAISRGEDEKLFF. The DNA of the CDR3 is TGTGCCATCAGCAGGGGAGAGGATGAAAAACTGTTTTTT.

This clone appeared a few times. This chain uses TRBV9 with TRBJ2-3; 11 bases fit TRBD2. V shed 0 bases, J shed 2 bases, and the junction held 5 bases outside the gene matches. This CDR3 is built from 17 residues. The germline gives CDR1 SGDLS, CDR2 YYNGEE. CDR3 residues: CASSVELAGALTDTQYF. In DNA, the CDR3 is TGTGCCAGCAGCGTAGAACTAGCGGGGGCCCTCACAGATACGCAGTATTTT.

The rearrangement joins TRBV13 to TRBJ1-1, with 7 bases identical to TRBD1. Germline V gene data show CDR1 as PRHDT and CDR2 as FYEKMQ (reference sequence). The CDR3 runs to 14 residues. The ends lost 5 bases at V and 6 bases at J; junction bases unmatched: 9. CDR3 protein: CASSPTDRAPEAFF. The CDR3 nucleotides read TGTGCCAGCAGCCCCACTGACAGGGCCCCTGAAGCTTTCTTT.

The gene calls are TRBV6-5 and TRBJ1-5; D not certain. V gave up 6 bases and J gave up 0 bases, with 6 bases separating them. This CDR3 comprises 13 residues. CDR1 MNHEY and CDR2 SVGAGI come from the germline V gene. The CDR3 bases are TGTGCCAGCAGAAGAGATAGCAATCAGCCCCAGCATTTT. It translates to CASRRDSNQPQHF.

The DNA for the CDR3 is TGTGCCAGCAGCTTAGCGGGGGCCTTTACTGGCTACACCTTC. Amino acid sequence: CASSLAGAFTGYTF. This chain links TRBV7-9 with TRBJ1-2; a weak D match, TRBD1 (6 bases). Trimming left V 0 bases short and J 7 bases short, with 12 bases between. CDR3 length: 14 residues. Germline V gene lookup returns CDR1 SEHNR and CDR2 FQNEAQ (reference sequence).

In this sample, this clone turned up a few times. In DNA form, the CDR3 reads TGTGCCAGCAGCCCGGGGGGAGGACAAGAGACCCAGTACTTC. This encodes CASSPGGGQETQYF. V gene TRBV6-5 combines with J gene TRBJ2-5; TRBD2 matches at 7 bases. Looked up from germline, CDR1 is MNHEY and CDR2 is SVGAGI. CDR3 size: 14 residues. The ends lost 6 bases at V and 2 bases at J; junction bases unmatched: 6.

CDR3 sequence: CASSPENSYGYTF. The CDR3 nucleotides are TGTGCCAGCAGCCCAGAGAACTCCTATGGCTACACCTTC. The J gene is TRBJ1-2, the V gene TRBV7-9, with unresolved D. The germline V gene has CDR1 SEHNR and CDR2 FQNEAQ (reference sequence). V was shortened by 5 bases and J by 4 bases, with 11 bases between the two germline ends. The CDR3 is made up of 13 amino acids. The variable domain in full, completed from reference TRBV7-9 and TRBJ1-2, reads DTGVSQNPRHKITKRGQNVTFRCDPISEHNRLYWYRQTLGQGPEFLTYFQNEAQLEKSRLLSDRFSAERPKGSFSTLEIQRTEQGDSAMYLCASSPENSYGYTFGSGTRLTVV.

The chain has TRBV11-3 and TRBJ1-1; the D gene is possibly TRBD1 (5 bases). Trimming removed 5 bases at V and 1 base at J, with 20 bases between. This CDR3 region has 17 residues. The germline V gene encodes CDR1 SGHNT and CDR2 YENEEA. DNA for the CDR3: TGTGCCAGCAGCCCGGGAGGGGTGACCTCTGGGAACACTGAAGCTTTCTTT. It specifies CASSPGGVTSGNTEAFF.

V and J are TRBV4-2 and TRBJ1-1; maybe TRBD1 (5 bases). Trimming took off 0 bases at V and 8 bases at J, with 7 bases between the two ends. This CDR3 contains 12 residues. Germline-derived CDR1 and CDR2 are LGHNA and YNFKEQ. CDR3 nucleotides: TGTGCCAGCAGCCAAGAGGGGCGGGAAGCTTTCTTT. Protein product: CASSQEGREAFF.

This clone was seen only a few times. The chain combines TRBV4-1 with TRBJ2-1; 10 bases map to TRBD2. Trimming cost V 3 bases and J 13 bases; bases outside gene matches: 6. The germline V gene has CDR1 MGHRA and CDR2 YSYEKL. The CDR3 is 13 amino acids. The DNA of the CDR3 is TGCGCCAGCAGCCAGTCACTAGCGGGGCCCCAGTTCTTC. As protein: CASSQSLAGPQFF.